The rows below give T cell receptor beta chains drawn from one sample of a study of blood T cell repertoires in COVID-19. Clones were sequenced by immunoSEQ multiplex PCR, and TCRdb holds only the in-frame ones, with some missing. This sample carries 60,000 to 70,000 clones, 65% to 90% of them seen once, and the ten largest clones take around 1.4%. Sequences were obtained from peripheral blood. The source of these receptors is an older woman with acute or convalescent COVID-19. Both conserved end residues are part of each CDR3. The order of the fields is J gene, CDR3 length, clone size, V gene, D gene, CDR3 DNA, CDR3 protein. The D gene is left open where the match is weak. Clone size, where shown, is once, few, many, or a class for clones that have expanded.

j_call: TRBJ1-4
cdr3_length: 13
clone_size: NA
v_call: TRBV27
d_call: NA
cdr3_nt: TGTGCCAGCAGTCGGCAGGGTAATGAAAAACTGTTTTTT
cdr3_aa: CASSRQGNEKLFF

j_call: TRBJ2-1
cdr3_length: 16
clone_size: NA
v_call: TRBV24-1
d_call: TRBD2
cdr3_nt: TGTGCCACCAGTGACCCCGGGACTAGCGAGATGGATGAGCAGTTCTTC
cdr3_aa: CATSDPGTSEMDEQFF

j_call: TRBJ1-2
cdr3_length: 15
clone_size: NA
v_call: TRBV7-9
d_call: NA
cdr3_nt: TGTGCCAGCAGCCCCCCCGGGGGGGCCAACTATGGCTACACCTTC
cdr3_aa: CASSPPGGANYGYTF

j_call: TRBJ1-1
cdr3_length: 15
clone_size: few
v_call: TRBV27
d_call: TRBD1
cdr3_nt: TGTGCCAGCAGTTTATATGGACAGGGGGCAACTGAAGCTTTCTTT
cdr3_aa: CASSLYGQGATEAFF

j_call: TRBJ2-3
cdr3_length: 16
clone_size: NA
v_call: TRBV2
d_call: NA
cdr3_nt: TGTGCCAGCACCGAAGGGCCTAGCGCGAGCACAGATACGCAGTATTTT
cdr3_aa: CASTEGPSASTDTQYF

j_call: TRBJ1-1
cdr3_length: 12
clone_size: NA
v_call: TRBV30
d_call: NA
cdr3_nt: TGTGCCTGGAGGCCGCGTAACACTGAAGCTTTCTTT
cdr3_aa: CAWRPRNTEAFF

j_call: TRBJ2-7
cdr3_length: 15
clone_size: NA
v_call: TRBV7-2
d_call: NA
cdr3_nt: TGTGCCAGCAGCTTAGGACAGACCCTAGGGTACGAGCAGTACTTC
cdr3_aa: CASSLGQTLGYEQYF

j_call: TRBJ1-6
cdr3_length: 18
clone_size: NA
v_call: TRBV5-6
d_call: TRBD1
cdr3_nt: TGTGCCAGCAGCTTGTTCCAGGGGGACAGCTCCTATAATTCACCCCTCCACTTT
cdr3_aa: CASSLFQGDSSYNSPLHF

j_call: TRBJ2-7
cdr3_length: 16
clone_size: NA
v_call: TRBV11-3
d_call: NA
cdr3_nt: TGTGCCAGCAGCTTAGCTTCCAGGCCCAAACCCTACGAGCAGTACTTC
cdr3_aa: CASSLASRPKPYEQYF

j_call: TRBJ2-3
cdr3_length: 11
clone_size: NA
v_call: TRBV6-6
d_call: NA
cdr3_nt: TGTGCCAGCAGATCGACAGATACGCAGTATTTT
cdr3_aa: CASRSTDTQYF

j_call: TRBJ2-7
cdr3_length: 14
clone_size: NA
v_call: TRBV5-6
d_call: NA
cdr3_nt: TGTGCCAGCAGCTTGCAGCGGGTCTCCTACGAGCAGTACTTC
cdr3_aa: CASSLQRVSYEQYF

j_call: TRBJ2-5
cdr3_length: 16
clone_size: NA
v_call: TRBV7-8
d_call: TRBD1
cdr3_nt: TGTGCCAGCAGCCCCCCCGGGACAGGGGGCGAGGAGACCCAGTACTTC
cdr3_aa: CASSPPGTGGEETQYF

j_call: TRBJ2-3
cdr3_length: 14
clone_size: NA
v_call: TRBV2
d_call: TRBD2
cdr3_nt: TGTGCCACATCCGGGACTAGCGGAACAGATACGCAGTATTTT
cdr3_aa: CATSGTSGTDTQYF

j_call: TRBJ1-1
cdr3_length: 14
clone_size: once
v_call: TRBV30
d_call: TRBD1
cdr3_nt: TGTGCCTGGAGTTGGGGACAGGTGAACACTGAAGCTTTCTTT
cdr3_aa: CAWSWGQVNTEAFF

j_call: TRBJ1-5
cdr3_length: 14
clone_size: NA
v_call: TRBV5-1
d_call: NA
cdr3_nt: TGCGCCAGCAGCTTAACTGGTCAGGGTCAGCCCCAGCATTTT
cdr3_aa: CASSLTGQGQPQHF

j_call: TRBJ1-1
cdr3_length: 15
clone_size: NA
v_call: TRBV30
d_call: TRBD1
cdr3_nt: TGTGCCTGGAACATCGGACAGGGGATGGACACTGAAGCTTTCTTT
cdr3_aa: CAWNIGQGMDTEAFF

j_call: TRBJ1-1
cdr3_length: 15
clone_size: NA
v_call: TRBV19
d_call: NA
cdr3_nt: TGTGCCAGTAGTAAGCTCCACAGGGCAAAGACTGAAGCTTTCTTT
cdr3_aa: CASSKLHRAKTEAFF

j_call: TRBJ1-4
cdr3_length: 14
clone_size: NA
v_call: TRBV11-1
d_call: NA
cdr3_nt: TGTGCCAGCAGCTACGGCAGGGGAAATGAAAAACTGTTTTTT
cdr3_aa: CASSYGRGNEKLFF